This entry concerns a single TCR beta chain. Which antigen it targets is not known. Base qualities are not at hand, and no much larger clone is one base apart. The CDR3 numbers 17 residues from cysteine through phenylalanine. Left in the record is the CDR3 DNA by itself, 51 bases read in frame from the first base. Ends trimmed: V by 5 bases, J by 2 bases; bases unmatched to a gene: 10. From a lookup of the germline V gene, CDR1 and CDR2 are MDHEN and SYDVKM. This entry comes from a study of shared clonotypes between healthy human individuals (dated by TCRdb to 2018 to 2020). Regarding the research as a whole: The cohort comprised a couple of women and a few men aged 18 to 49 years. Blood TCR repertoires of roughly five healthy adults were deeply sequenced to estimate repertoire size and the extent of clonotype sharing between individuals. To increase sequencing depth and limit assay-specific biases, TCR repertoire library preparation and sequencing were carried out by different laboratories using diverse techniques. Per donor, leukapheresis produced somewhere between about 0.94 and 9.5 billion PBMCs. Per donor, three plates each were used for CD4 naive and CD4 memory, two for CD8 naive, and one for CD8 memory.

The donors were healthy, HIV-negative adults who had no recently reported acute infections or vaccinations. All donors were Caucasian adults living in Nashville, Tennessee, USA. CD4+ T cells were enriched by magnetic negative selection, after which naive cells were positively selected on CD45RA and the negative fraction was taken as the memory subset. Blood was collected by leukapheresis, and PBMCs were isolated by Ficoll-Histopaque density gradient centrifugation and then cryopreserved in liquid nitrogen vapor phase. Purity and quantity of every magnetically sorted T cell population were checked by analytical flow cytometry. Each sorted fraction had its genomic DNA isolated and then quantified by UV absorbance on a Nanodrop 2000c. Using the deep immunoSEQ assay, TCR CDR3 regions were amplified from genomic DNA by multiplex PCR. Extracted genomic DNA from each cell subset was spread evenly across all wells of several immunoSEQ 96-well plates, with each plate serving as a replicate. Each replicate PCR for sorted subsets received about 210 ng genomic DNA, equal to around 32,000 T cell genomes. Purified libraries were measured with a Qubit 3.0 fluorometer, size-checked on a Bioanalyzer 2100, and measured again with the KAPA Library Quantification kit. Each immunoSEQ 96-well plate was sequenced on its own single-read 150-cycle Illumina NextSeq 550 flow cell. The study's own analysis went as follows. The immunoSEQ output contained only junctional sequences without quality scores, so filtering could not match that applied to full-length reads. To assign V/J genes and CDR3, sequences were annotated against IMGT germline references using PyIR, a Python wrapper for IgBLAST v1.9. Reads were filtered out if the reads had weak V/J assignments (E-value above 1e-6), no CDR3, stop codons, out-of-frame junctions, or ambiguous translated residues. V3J clonotypes were defined by identical inferred V gene, J gene, and CDR3 amino acid sequence. Percentage overlap between repertoires was calculated by dividing the number of shared unique clonotypes by the size of the smaller repertoire. RTK rarefaction, the Chao1 estimator, and Recon v2.1 estimates of unobserved clonotypes were used to assess repertoire richness. Generation probabilities for all TCRbeta clonotypes obtained by the gDNA method from a few donors were computed using OLGA. TCRdb took over this immuneACCESS table, retaining in-frame rearrangements with V and J assigned. Such tables are incomplete; in checked studies, under half of the missing clones stem from an unresolved V gene, and the remainder is unexplained. The V and J calls and the clone size are those of that table, but D and trimming were determined from the DNA. The sample table records over 1.5 million clones; approximately 98% of these occur just once. The ten largest clonotypes hold 0.45% of the sample.

The paper as a whole reports these results and caveats: Because the study included only a small number of donors, the genetic and exposure-history diversity represented was limited. Clonotypes shared by all four sorted-subset donors showed higher generation probabilities than non-shared clonotypes. Sampling was restricted to blood, and TCR repertoires in tissue are likely to differ from TCR repertoires in blood. When four donors were compared, the shared fraction of clonotypes was about 5% for naive CD4, roughly 3.4% for naive CD8, 2% to 2.5% for memory CD4, and around 0.4% for memory CD8. Naive subsets generally had larger estimated clonotype richness than memory subsets did. Based on pairwise subsampling, the degree of clonotype sharing among donors was expected to be affected by sequencing depth. Incomplete sequencing was indicated by rarefaction of sorted-subset datasets, despite the large sequencing depth.

The chain is encoded by TRBV28 joined to TRBJ2-2; 8 bases in the middle match TRBD2. The origin of this receptor is a man aged 25-45 years in good health. Sequencing used naive CD4+ T cells sorted from blood. This specimen's cell subset or site label, interpreted: CD45RA+ positively selected. The DNA reads as follows: TGTGCCAGCAGTCGGGTCCCTAGCGGGTTTAACACCGGGGAGCTGTTTTTT. Its translation reads: CASSRVPSGFNTGELFF.